This passage covers 15 T cell receptor beta chains from one sample sequenced in a study of cytomegalovirus exposure and HLA in healthy donors. Use of 60 Vbeta and 13 Jbeta primers characterized the PCR. TCRdb's table, derived via immunoSEQ multiplex PCR, lists solely in-frame clones and lacks some. The repertoire includes about 67,000 clones, over 75% of them detected once, and around 10% sits in the top ten. The material sequenced was PBMCs. These receptors were taken from a woman aged 25 to 39 in good health and CMV-seropositive.

This rearrangement joins TRBV7-2 to TRBJ2-3, with a tentative D call TRBD1 (5 bases). CDR1 and CDR2 from the germline V gene are SGHTA and FQGNSA. CDR3 length equals 16 residues. V dropped 10 bases and J dropped 0 bases, with 20 bases sitting between them. The chain's CDR3 is CATLFGWGTSTDTQYF. CDR3 nucleotides: TGTGCCACCCTATTTGGTTGGGGCACTAGCACAGATACGCAGTATTTT.

This chain uses TRBV18 with TRBJ2-3, with TRBD2 as a possible D gene (6 bases). CDR3 length: 15 amino acids. The germline V gene has CDR1 KGHSH and CDR2 LQKENI. Trimming removed 1 base at V and 0 bases at J, with 8 bases between. The CDR3 bases are TGTGCCAGCTCACCACGAAGCGGGAGCACAGATACGCAGTATTTT. Residues: CASSPRSGSTDTQYF.

The rearrangement uses TRBV2 and TRBJ1-4, with D perhaps matching TRBD1 (5 bases). The CDR3 is made up of 13 amino acids. CDR1 and CDR2 (germline): SNHLY, FYNNEI. Trimming cost V 5 bases and J 8 bases, with 12 bases left between them. CDR3 coding DNA: TGTGCCAGCAGTCCAGGGTTCGGAGAAAAACTGTTTTTT. It yields the protein CASSPGFGEKLFF. Variable domain in full (rest from reference TRBV2 and TRBJ1-4): EPEVTQTPSHQVTQMGQEVILRCVPISNHLYFYWYRQILGQKVEFLVSFYNNEISEKSEIFDDQFSVERPDGSNFTLKIRSTKLEDSAMYFCASSPGFGEKLFFGSGTQLSVL.

The chain couples TRBV6-1 to TRBJ1-6; D perhaps matches TRBD1 (5 bases). CDR1 is MNHNS and CDR2 is SASEGT in the germline V gene. The CDR3 length is 14 residues. The V gene lost 4 bases and the J gene lost 9 bases, with 13 bases spanning the gap. The CDR3, as DNA: TGTGCCAGCAGTGCGGGTCCGGGGGGTTCACCCCTCCACTTT. This translates into CASSAGPGGSPLHF.

This chain joins TRBV5-1 and TRBJ2-7, with 13 nucleotides matching TRBD2. Germline values: CDR1 SGHRS, CDR2 YFSETQ. This CDR3 contains 17 residues. Trimming cost V 4 bases and J 6 bases; bases outside gene matches: 13. DNA for the CDR3: TGCGCCAGCAGCGCCGGGAGCACTGGACTAGCGGGAGCCGAGCAGTACTTC. Its protein is CASSAGSTGLAGAEQYF.

This clone was seen once. This rearrangement joins TRBV6-6 to TRBJ2-7, with 8 bases aligning to TRBD2. Germline assignment: CDR1 MNHNY and CDR2 SVGAGI (reference sequence). Trimming at V came to 5 bases and at J to 4 bases, leaving 13 bases not matched to a gene. The CDR3 is 16 residues long. CDR3 nucleotide sequence: TGTGCCAGCAGTCCCCCCCCTGGCGGGGGGCTTTACGAGCAGTACTTC. Protein: CASSPPPGGGLYEQYF.

The V gene is TRBV19, the J gene TRBJ1-2; TRBD1 agrees at 12 bases. The J segment lost 5 bases and the V segment lost 6 bases, leaving 10 bases of the junction unmatched. CDR1 is LNHDA and CDR2 is SQIVND in the germline V gene (reference sequence). CDR3 length equals 16 residues. The CDR3 nucleotides are TGTGCCAGTAGCGGGACAGGGGGCTCGGGGTGGTATGGCTACACCTTC. Amino acids: CASSGTGGSGWYGYTF.

This chain uses TRBV5-4 with TRBJ2-7, with TRBD2 matching 7 bases. The CDR3 length is 14 residues. Trimming at V came to 1 base and at J to 4 bases, leaving 5 bases not matched to a gene. Germline CDR1 reads SGHNT; CDR2 reads YYREEE (reference sequence). The CDR3 nucleotides read TGTGCCAGCAGCTTGAGCTCGGGGGGATACGAGCAGTACTTC. The encoded protein is CASSLSSGGYEQYF.

The CDR3 nucleotides are TGTGCCAGTAGTCGCAATCGGGACAGGGGCAATGAAAAACTGTTTTTT. It codes for CASSRNRDRGNEKLFF. This rearrangement joins TRBV19 to TRBJ1-4; the match to TRBD1 covers 10 bases. The CDR3 runs to 16 residues. Looked up from germline, CDR1 is LNHDA and CDR2 is SQIVND (reference sequence). Losses at the gene ends were 5 bases for V and 5 bases for J; bases not matched to a gene: 8.

This clone was detected only once. This CDR3 is CASSRTGTANYGYTF. CDR3 bases: TGTGCCAGCAGTCGGACAGGGACAGCTAACTATGGCTACACCTTC. The chain joins TRBV28 to TRBJ1-2, with 8 bases aligning to TRBD1. The V segment lost 5 bases and the J segment 0 bases; nucleotides outside the gene matches: 5. This CDR3 contains 15 residues. Germline V gives CDR1 MDHEN, CDR2 SYDVKM.

The V call is TRBV9, the J call TRBJ1-2; the D gene is possibly TRBD1 (5 bases). Trimming took 0 bases from V and 0 from J, leaving 6 bases between them. The length of the CDR3 is 14 residues. CDR1 is SGDLS, CDR2 YYNGEE, per germline. The CDR3 region has the DNA TGTGCCAGCAGCGTAGCGGACACTAACTATGGCTACACCTTC. Translating gives CASSVADTNYGYTF.

This sequence joins TRBV25-1 and TRBJ2-6; a weak D match, TRBD1 (6 bases). The V end was cut by 2 bases, the J end by 2 bases, with 7 bases between. The CDR3 totals 15 residues. Germline-derived CDR1 and CDR2 are MGHDK and SYGVNS. DNA of the CDR3: TGTGCCAGCAGTGAAGGGGGCGCTGGGGCCAACGTCCTGACTTTC. Amino acid sequence: CASSEGGAGANVLTF.

The genes are TRBV4-1 and TRBJ2-7; the match to TRBD1 covers 7 bases. With V trimmed by 0 bases and J by 2 bases, 4 bases remained unmatched. The CDR3 length is 15 residues. Germline CDR1 reads MGHRA; CDR2 reads YSYEKL. DNA of the CDR3: TGCGCCAGCAGCCAAGAAGGACAGGCAGCCTACGAGCAGTACTTC. Translation: CASSQEGQAAYEQYF.

V gene TRBV2 combines with J gene TRBJ2-2; D gene uncertain. Germline V gene sequence: CDR1 SNHLY, CDR2 FYNNEI. V was clipped by 5 bases and J by 2 bases, with 3 bases between them. The CDR3 covers 12 residues. DNA for the CDR3: TGTGCCAGCAGTTCTAACACCGGGGAGCTGTTTTTT. Translation: CASSSNTGELFF.

The chain joins TRBV18 to TRBJ1-1, with a tentative D call TRBD1 (5 bases). CDR1 is KGHSH, CDR2 LQKENI, per germline. CDR3 length: 13 residues. Trimming cost V 4 bases and J 1 base, with 7 bases left between them. In DNA, the CDR3 is TGTGCCAGCTCACGCAGGGAGAACACTGAAGCTTTCTTT. Translated: CASSRRENTEAFF.